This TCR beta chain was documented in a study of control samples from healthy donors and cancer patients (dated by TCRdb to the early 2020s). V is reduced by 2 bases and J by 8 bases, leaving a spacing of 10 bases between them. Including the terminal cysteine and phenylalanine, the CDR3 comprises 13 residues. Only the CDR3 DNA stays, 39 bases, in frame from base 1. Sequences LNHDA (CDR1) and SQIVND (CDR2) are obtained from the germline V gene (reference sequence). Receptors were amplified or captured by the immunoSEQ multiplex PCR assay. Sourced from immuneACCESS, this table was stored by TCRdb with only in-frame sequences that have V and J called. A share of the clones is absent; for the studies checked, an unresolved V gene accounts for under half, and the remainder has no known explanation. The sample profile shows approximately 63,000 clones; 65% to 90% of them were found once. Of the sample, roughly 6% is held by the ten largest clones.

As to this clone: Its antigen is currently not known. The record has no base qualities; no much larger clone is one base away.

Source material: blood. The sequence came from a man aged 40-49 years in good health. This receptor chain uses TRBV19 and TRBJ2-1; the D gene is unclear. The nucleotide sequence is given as TGTGCCAGTAGTATACCGGGTAGTTATGAGCAGTTCTTC. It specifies CASSIPGSYEQFF.